These 25 T cell receptor beta chains originate from one sample sequenced in a study of blood T cell repertoires in COVID-19. The method was immunoSEQ multiplex PCR; TCRdb's version includes in-frame clones alone and lacks a portion of them. The sample has under 150,000 clones, around 81% seen once. The specimen was peripheral blood. The receptors originated from a woman aged 60-70 years with acute or convalescent COVID-19.

This clone was seen a few times. This sequence joins TRBV27 and TRBJ2-7, with 11 bases lining up with TRBD2. Germline values: CDR1 MNHEY, CDR2 SMNVEV (reference sequence). The CDR3 length is 18 residues. Losses at the gene ends were 6 bases for V and 6 bases for J; bases not matched to a gene: 19. The CDR3 is CASRPGGGVRLAGGEQYF. The DNA of the CDR3 is TGTGCCAGCAGGCCTGGGGGCGGGGTTCGGCTAGCGGGAGGCGAGCAGTACTTC.

The gene calls are TRBV5-4 and TRBJ1-2; TRBD1 is a possible D gene (6 bases). There are 12 residues in the CDR3. The V end was cut by 4 bases, the J end by 8 bases, with 12 bases between. From germline, CDR1 is SGHNT and CDR2 YYREEE (reference sequence). CDR3 DNA sequence: TGTGCCAGCAGCCCCCCGGACAGCGGCTACACCTTC. This gives the protein CASSPPDSGYTF.

This clone showed up just a few times. J is TRBJ2-7 and V is TRBV6-2 or TRBV6-3; 7 positions match TRBD2. CDR3 length equals 15 residues. V lost 4 bases and J lost 5; bases outside the gene matches: 11. Looked up from germline, CDR1 is MNHEY and CDR2 is SVGEGT. The CDR3 spells CASSSAGVRGNEQYF. Written as DNA, the CDR3 is TGTGCCAGCAGTTCGGCGGGAGTACGGGGGAACGAGCAGTACTTC.

The genes are TRBV3-1 (or the pseudogene TRBV3-2) and TRBJ1-6; D is unresolved. V lost 1 base to trimming and J lost 0 bases, with 7 bases between them. CDR1 and CDR2 from the germline V gene are LGHDT and YNNKEL (reference sequence). This CDR3 spans 16 amino acids. CDR3 coding DNA: TGTGCCAGCAGCCAAGCCCTGAGCTCCTATAATTCACCCCTCCACTTT. Its translation is CASSQALSSYNSPLHF.

The chain is built from TRBV9 and TRBJ2-3; 7 bases align to TRBD2. Germline values: CDR1 SGDLS, CDR2 YYNGEE. V trimming: 4 bases; J trimming: 2 bases; junction bases outside the gene matches: 13. The CDR3 is 17 residues long. CDR3 nucleotides: TGTGCCAGCAGCCCAAGATCGGGACTAACCTACACAGATACGCAGTATTTT. This translates into CASSPRSGLTYTDTQYF.

The CDR3 DNA follows: TGTGCCAGCAGCTTAGCGGGTCAGGGCCAATATGGCTACACCTTC. Translating it yields CASSLAGQGQYGYTF. The chain joins TRBV7-9 to TRBJ1-2; maybe TRBD1 (5 bases). Germline CDR1 and CDR2: SEHNR and FQNEAQ (reference sequence). Trimming removed 0 bases at V and 5 bases at J, with 13 bases between. The CDR3 contains 15 residues.

This clone was found once. V gene TRBV5-1 combines with J gene TRBJ2-1, with 9 bases aligning to TRBD2. Germline CDR1 and CDR2: SGHRS and YFSETQ. The CDR3 length is 18 residues. The junction had 14 bases not matched to a gene; V was cut back by 2 bases and J by 5 bases. CDR3 region: CASSFLPVEAGGNNEQFF. CDR3 DNA sequence: TGCGCCAGCAGCTTTCTCCCGGTGGAGGCGGGAGGGAACAATGAGCAGTTCTTC.

This chain joins TRBV27 and TRBJ2-5, with TRBD1 identical over 8 bases. V lost 5 bases to trimming and J lost 4 bases; unmatched junction nucleotides: 9. This CDR3 region has 15 residues. Germline loops: CDR1 MNHEY, CDR2 SMNVEV (reference sequence). The CDR3 loop is CASSRQQGVGETQYF. The CDR3 DNA is TGTGCCAGCAGTCGCCAACAGGGGGTTGGAGAGACCCAGTACTTC.

This clone was detected once. The chain carries TRBV25-1 and TRBJ1-1; no definite D call. Deletions cut 2 bases from V and 11 bases from J, with 15 bases between. CDR1 is MGHDK, CDR2 SYGVNS, per germline. The CDR3 sequence is 13 residues long. This CDR3 is CASSEGGRERAFF. The CDR3 region has the DNA TGTGCCAGCAGTGAAGGTGGGCGAGAACGGGCTTTCTTT.

The CDR3 nucleotides are TGTGCCAGCAGCTCCCTTGACAGGGCGAGCGGTGAAAAACTGTTTTTT. It specifies CASSSLDRASGEKLFF. This rearrangement joins TRBV13 to TRBJ1-4, with 7 bases fitting TRBD1. Germline-derived CDR1 and CDR2 are PRHDT and FYEKMQ (reference sequence). Germline trimming cut 4 bases from V and 7 bases from J; bases unmatched to any gene: 12. The CDR3 sequence is 16 residues long.

The rearrangement uses TRBV11-2 and TRBJ2-1, with a tentative D call TRBD1 (5 bases). Germline lookup yields CDR1 SGHAT and CDR2 FQNNGV. V gave up 0 bases and J gave up 10 bases, with 13 bases separating them. CDR3 length: 14 amino acids. This CDR3 is CASSLDPNGAEQFF. Written as DNA, the CDR3 is TGTGCCAGCAGCTTAGATCCCAATGGGGCCGAGCAGTTCTTC.

The chain links TRBV3-1 (or the pseudogene TRBV3-2) to TRBJ2-2; D may be TRBD2 (5 bases). The CDR3 loop spans 13 amino acids. Germline V gives CDR1 LGHDT, CDR2 YNNKEL (reference sequence). Trimming left V 4 bases short and J 7 bases short, with 10 bases between. The CDR3 reads CASSPSSGGELFF. CDR3 bases: TGTGCCAGCAGCCCTAGCTCTGGCGGGGAGCTGTTTTTT.

The chain combines TRBV5-5 with TRBJ1-5; D call uncertain. This CDR3 contains 13 residues. With 2 bases removed from V and 5 bases from J, the gap between germline ends came to 8 bases. Per the germline V gene, CDR1 is SGHKS and CDR2 is YYEKEE (reference sequence). This CDR3 is CASSLAGDQPQHF. The CDR3 DNA is TGTGCCAGCAGCTTAGCGGGAGATCAGCCCCAGCATTTT.

The J gene is TRBJ2-2, the V gene TRBV7-6; D call uncertain. V was clipped by 2 bases and J by 3 bases, with 13 bases between them. The CDR3 consists of 16 residues. From germline, CDR1 is SGHVS and CDR2 FNYEAQ. The CDR3 nucleotides read TGTGCCAGCAGCTTAAACGCTCCGGGTTACACCGGGGAGCTGTTTTTT. Protein sequence: CASSLNAPGYTGELFF.

The chain has TRBV20-1 and TRBJ2-3; 10 nucleotides match TRBD2. The CDR3 consists of 15 residues. The V and J ends lost 3 bases and 1 base, in that order; junction bases with no gene match: 4. Germline V gene sequence: CDR1 DFQATT, CDR2 SNEGSKA (reference sequence). The CDR3 DNA is TGCAGTGCTAGTCGGACTAGCGGCCGCACAGATACGCAGTATTTT. It specifies CSASRTSGRTDTQYF.

The chain employs TRBV5-4 and TRBJ2-1, with 7 bases fitting TRBD2. With V trimmed by 8 bases and J by 4 bases, 6 bases remained unmatched. Germline-derived CDR1 and CDR2 are SGHNT and YYREEE (reference sequence). The length of the CDR3 is 13 residues. The CDR3 DNA reads as TGTGCCAGTCATCGGGGAGGGTACAATGAGCAGTTCTTC. This translates into CASHRGGYNEQFF.

This clone was seen repeatedly, ten times or more. V is TRBV9 and J is TRBJ2-7; perhaps TRBD1 as D (5 bases). Deletions cut 0 bases from V and 0 bases from J, with 13 bases between. CDR1 SGDLS and CDR2 YYNGEE come from the germline V gene. CDR3 size: 16 residues. The CDR3 spells CASSVGPGLGSYEQYF. The CDR3 coding sequence is TGTGCCAGCAGCGTAGGGCCAGGGCTGGGCTCCTACGAGCAGTACTTC.

The rearrangement joins TRBV15 to TRBJ2-7; D remains ambiguous. Germline-derived CDR1 and CDR2 are LNHNV and YYDKDF (reference sequence). The ends were cut back, 0 bases at V and 2 bases at J, with 17 bases in the middle. The CDR3 runs 17 residues. The CDR3 here is CATSRDLAIQPPYEQYF. The DNA of the CDR3 is TGTGCCACCAGCAGAGATCTGGCAATACAACCTCCCTACGAGCAGTACTTC.

V is TRBV28 and J is TRBJ2-7; TRBD2 is a possible D gene (6 bases). This CDR3 comprises 13 residues. Trimming left V 6 bases short and J 2 bases short, with 11 bases between. Germline V gene lookup returns CDR1 MDHEN and CDR2 SYDVKM. CDR3 residues: CASRLTGAYEQYF. Here the CDR3 DNA reads TGTGCCAGCAGGCTGACGGGGGCCTACGAGCAGTACTTC.

The chain couples TRBV10-1 to TRBJ2-1; a weak D match, TRBD2 (6 bases). This CDR3 contains 15 residues. Germline lookup yields CDR1 WNHNN and CDR2 SYGVQD (reference sequence). The V end was cut by 6 bases, the J end by 8 bases, with 20 bases between. The CDR3, as DNA: TGCGCCAGCAGCAGATTGCGGGGTGGTATGGATGAGCAGTTCTTC. Residues: CASSRLRGGMDEQFF.

This chain joins TRBV2 and TRBJ2-1; 12 nucleotides align to TRBD2. Germline V gene lookup returns CDR1 SNHLY and CDR2 FYNNEI. CDR3 size: 16 residues. Losses at the gene ends were 4 bases for V and 7 bases for J; bases not matched to a gene: 8. The CDR3 coding sequence is TGTGCCAGCAGTGCTAGCGGGAGGGCCTCTTGGAATGAGCAGTTCTTC. It specifies CASSASGRASWNEQFF.

This clone has just one count. The rearrangement joins TRBV30 to TRBJ1-2, with D perhaps TRBD1 (6 bases). The CDR3 loop spans 11 amino acids. Per the germline V gene, CDR1 is GTSNPN and CDR2 is SVGIG (reference sequence). This CDR3 reads CAARGSYGYTF. The CDR3 bases are TGTGCTGCCAGGGGATCCTATGGCTACACCTTC.

V is TRBV27 and J is TRBJ1-2; D perhaps matches TRBD1 (5 bases). Trimming cost V 6 bases and J 0 bases, with 14 bases left between them. Germline loops: CDR1 MNHEY, CDR2 SMNVEV (reference sequence). CDR3 length: 15 residues. The CDR3 DNA follows: TGTGCCAGCAGGAAAACAGGATCAGCTAACTATGGCTACACCTTC. Protein sequence: CASRKTGSANYGYTF.

The chain carries TRBV30 and TRBJ1-5, with a tentative D call TRBD1 (6 bases). V lost 7 bases and J lost 7, with 17 bases in between. Germline V gene lookup returns CDR1 GTSNPN and CDR2 SVGIG (reference sequence). The CDR3 length is 13 residues. The CDR3 is CAYGHRAEQPQHF. The DNA of the CDR3 is TGTGCCTACGGCCACAGGGCAGAACAGCCCCAGCATTTT. The full variable domain, its missing parts supplied by reference TRBV30 and TRBJ1-5, is SQTIHQWPATLVQPVGSPLSLECTVEGTSNPNLYWYRQAAGRGLQLLFYSVGIGQISSEVPQNLSASRPQDRQFILSSKKLLLSDSGFYLCAYGHRAEQPQHFGDGTRLSIL.

This clone was picked up one time. The gene calls are TRBV21-1 and TRBJ2-7; TRBD2, the table's D call, was not compared with the DNA. TRBV21-1 is designated a pseudogene. The CDR3 has 12 amino acids. The CDR3 coding sequence is TGTGCCAGAAGATTACGGGAGAGGGAGCAGTACTTC. Its protein is CARRLREREQYF.